There are a few counts of the clone carrying this T cell receptor (beta chain). Germline CDR1 is LNHDA and CDR2 is SQIVND (reference sequence). J lost 0 bases, V lost 4 bases, and 0 bases had no gene match. This CDR3 has 17 residues. The entry originates in a study of blood T cell repertoires in COVID-19. Study in general: The cDNA or gDNA used as material had been derived from T cells, B-cell-depleted T cells, or PBMCs.

Participant ages covered about 18 to 95 years across about two dozen US areas. Assay: immunoSEQ multiplex PCR; the TCRdb copy retains only in-frame clones and omits some. This sample carries over 350,000 clones, approximately 90% of them seen once, and the ten largest clones take roughly 1.9%. The source is a woman aged 18-29 years with acute COVID-19. The V gene is TRBV19, the J gene TRBJ2-2, with TRBD2 matching 15 bases. The material sequenced was PBMCs or T cells enriched from blood (not recorded which). The CDR3 nucleotides are TGTGCCAGTAGTAGGACTAGCGGGAGGGCGAACACCGGGGAGCTGTTTTTT. As protein: CASSRTSGRANTGELFF.